This T cell receptor beta chain was sequenced during a study of blood T cell repertoires in COVID-19. Germline lookup yields CDR1 SGHNT and CDR2 YYREEE (reference sequence). V shed 5 bases and J 5 bases; nucleotides not matched to a gene: 6. CDR3 length: 14 amino acids. The assay was immunoSEQ multiplex PCR, and TCRdb's table has in-frame clones only and misses some. This repertoire shows 100,000 to 150,000 clones, approximately 86% found once; its top ten account for about 2.3%. The chain uses TRBV5-4 and TRBJ2-5, with TRBD1 matching 10 bases. Material for sequencing was PBMCs or T cells enriched from blood (not recorded which). The source is a woman in her forties or fifties who had recovered from COVID-19. CDR3 loop: CASRSDRGTETQYF. The CDR3 nucleotides are TGTGCCAGCAGGTCGGACAGGGGGACTGAGACCCAGTACTTC.